This T cell receptor beta chain was documented in a study of cytomegalovirus exposure and HLA in healthy donors. Overall study results and limits: The authors enumerated over 150 TCR beta chains as linked to cytomegalovirus. It was reported that the classifier diagnosed cytomegalovirus status with high specificity and sensitivity in both the original and validation cohorts.

Profiled with immunoSEQ multiplex PCR; TCRdb holds only in-frame clones, not every one. The sample includes about 160,000 clones, less than 90% of them seen just once. The germline CDR1 and CDR2 sequences are SEHNR and FQNEAQ (reference sequence). There are 16 residues in the CDR3. Losses at the gene ends were 5 bases for V and 7 bases for J; bases not matched to a gene: 15. As concerns this clone: Antigen unknown.

This rearrangement joins TRBV7-9 to TRBJ1-2, with TRBD1 matching over 8 bases. The sequenced sample consisted of PBMCs. This TCR was sampled from a man younger than 45 in good health and CMV-seropositive. As DNA, the CDR3 is TGTGCCAGCAGCCATTTGGACAGGGCCCAGCTGAGTGGCTACACCTTC. Protein: CASSHLDRAQLSGYTF.